The TCR beta chain described here comes from a study of blood T cell repertoires in COVID-19. Study-wide background: The analysed material was cDNA or gDNA that came from T cells, B-cell-depleted T cells, or PBMCs.

This CDR3 comprises 16 residues. The germline gives CDR1 MNHGY, CDR2 SVAAGI. The V and J ends lost 6 bases and 4 bases respectively, with 21 bases between them. TCRdb keeps only in-frame clones here, not all; method: immunoSEQ multiplex PCR. The table shows under 300,000 clones, with around 84% occurring only once. This TCR was recovered from a woman aged 50 to 60 who had recovered from COVID-19. Input material: PBMCs or T cells enriched from blood (not recorded which). This chain joins TRBV6-9 and TRBJ1-2; D unclear. The CDR3 region has the DNA TGTGCCAGCAGAAAACTGAGCTGTCGGGTTTCCTATGGCTACACCTTC. This translates into CASRKLSCRVSYGYTF.